This T cell receptor (beta chain) was obtained from a study of T cell repertoires in cytomegalovirus infection. Each CDR3 protein is one row after TCRdb ran MiXCR on the reads. Found here are approximately 340,000 distinct CDR3 sequences, roughly 29% of them singletons; the top ten hold around 19%. This clonotype was detected ten times or more. Its antigen remains unidentified. Deletions cut 1 base from V and 3 bases from J, with 10 bases between. CDR1 is SGHTA, CDR2 FQGNSA, per germline. The CDR3 has 15 amino acids. J is TRBJ1-3 and V is TRBV7-2, with D perhaps matching TRBD1 (5 bases). The source was cultured PBMCs, collected from culture after CMV antigen stimulation. This TCR came from a human donor in good health (CMV status not recorded). Some clones in this sample may be carry-over from other donors' samples. The DNA for the CDR3 is TGTGCCAGCAGCTTAGGTCAGGGAAGTGGAAACACCATATATTTT. This translates into CASSLGQGSGNTIYF.